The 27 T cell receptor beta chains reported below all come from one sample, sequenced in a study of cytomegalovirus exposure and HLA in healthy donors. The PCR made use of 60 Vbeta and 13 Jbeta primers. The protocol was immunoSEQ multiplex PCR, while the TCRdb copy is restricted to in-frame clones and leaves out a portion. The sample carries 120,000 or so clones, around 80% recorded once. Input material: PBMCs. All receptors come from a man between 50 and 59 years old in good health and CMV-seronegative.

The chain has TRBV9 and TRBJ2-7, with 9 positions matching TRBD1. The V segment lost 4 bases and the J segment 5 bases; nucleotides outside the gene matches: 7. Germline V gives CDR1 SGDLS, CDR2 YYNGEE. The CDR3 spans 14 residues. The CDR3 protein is CASSPRDRAHEQYF. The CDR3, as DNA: TGTGCCAGCAGCCCCCGGGACAGGGCCCACGAGCAGTACTTC.

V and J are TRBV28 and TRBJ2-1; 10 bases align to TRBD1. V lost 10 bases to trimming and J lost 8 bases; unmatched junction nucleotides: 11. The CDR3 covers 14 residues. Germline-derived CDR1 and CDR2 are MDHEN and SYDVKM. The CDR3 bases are TGTGCCACGCACCGGGACAGGGGAGGGCATGAGCAGTTCTTC. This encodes CATHRDRGGHEQFF. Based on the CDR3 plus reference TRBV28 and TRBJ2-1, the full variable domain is DVKVTQSSRYLVKRTGEKVFLECVQDMDHENMFWYRQDPGLGLRLIYFSYDVKMKEKGDIPEGYSVSREKKERFSLILESASTNQTSMYLCATHRDRGGHEQFFGPGTRLTVL.

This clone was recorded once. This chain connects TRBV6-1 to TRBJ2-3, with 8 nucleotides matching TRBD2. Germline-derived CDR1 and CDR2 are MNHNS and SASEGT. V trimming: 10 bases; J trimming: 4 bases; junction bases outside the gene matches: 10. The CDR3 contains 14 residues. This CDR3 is CATGTRGLADTQYF. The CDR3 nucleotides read TGTGCCACCGGGACTAGAGGGTTAGCAGATACGCAGTATTTT.

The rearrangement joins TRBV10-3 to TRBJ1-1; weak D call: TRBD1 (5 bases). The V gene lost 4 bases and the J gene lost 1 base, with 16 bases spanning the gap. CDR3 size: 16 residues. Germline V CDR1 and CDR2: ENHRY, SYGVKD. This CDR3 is CAISAIGTAKNTEAFF. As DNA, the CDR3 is TGTGCCATCAGTGCAATCGGGACTGCTAAGAACACTGAAGCTTTCTTT.

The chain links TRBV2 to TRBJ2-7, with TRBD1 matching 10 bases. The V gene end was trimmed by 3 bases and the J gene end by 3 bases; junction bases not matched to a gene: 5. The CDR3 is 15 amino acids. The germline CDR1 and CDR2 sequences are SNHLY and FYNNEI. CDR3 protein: CASSEGQGPYYEQYF. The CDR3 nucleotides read TGTGCCAGCAGTGAGGGACAGGGGCCTTACTACGAGCAGTACTTC.

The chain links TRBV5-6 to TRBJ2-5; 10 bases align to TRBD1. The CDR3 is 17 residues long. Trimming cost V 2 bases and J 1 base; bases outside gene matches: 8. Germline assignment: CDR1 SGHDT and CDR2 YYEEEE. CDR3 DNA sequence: TGTGCCAGCAGCTTTGACTTACGGGACAGGGGCCAAGAGACCCAGTACTTC. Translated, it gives CASSFDLRDRGQETQYF.

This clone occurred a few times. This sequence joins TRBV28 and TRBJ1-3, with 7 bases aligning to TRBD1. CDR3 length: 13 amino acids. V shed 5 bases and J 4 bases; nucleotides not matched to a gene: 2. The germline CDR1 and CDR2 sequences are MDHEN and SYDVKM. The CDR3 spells CASSPGQGNTIYF. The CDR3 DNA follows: TGTGCCAGCAGTCCGGGACAGGGAAACACCATATATTTT.

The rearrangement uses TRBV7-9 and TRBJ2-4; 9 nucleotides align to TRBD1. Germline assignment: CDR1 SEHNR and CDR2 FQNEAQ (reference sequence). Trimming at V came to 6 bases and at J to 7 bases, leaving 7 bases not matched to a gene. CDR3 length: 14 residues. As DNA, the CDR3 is TGTGCCAGCAGACCAAAGACAGGGGGGAACATTCAGTACTTC. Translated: CASRPKTGGNIQYF.

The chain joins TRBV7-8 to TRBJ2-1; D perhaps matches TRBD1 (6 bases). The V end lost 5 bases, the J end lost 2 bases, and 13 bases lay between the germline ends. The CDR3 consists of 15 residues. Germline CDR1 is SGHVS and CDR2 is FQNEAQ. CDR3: CASSPLTGTYNEQFF. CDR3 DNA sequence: TGTGCCAGCAGCCCTCTGACAGGAACCTACAATGAGCAGTTCTTC.

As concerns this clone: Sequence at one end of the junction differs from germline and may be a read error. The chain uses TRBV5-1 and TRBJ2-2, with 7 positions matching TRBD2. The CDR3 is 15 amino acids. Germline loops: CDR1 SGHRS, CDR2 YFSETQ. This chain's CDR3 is CPSSFAGVNTGELFF. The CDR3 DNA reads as TGCCCCAGCAGCTTCGCGGGAGTGAACACCGGGGAGCTGTTTTTT.

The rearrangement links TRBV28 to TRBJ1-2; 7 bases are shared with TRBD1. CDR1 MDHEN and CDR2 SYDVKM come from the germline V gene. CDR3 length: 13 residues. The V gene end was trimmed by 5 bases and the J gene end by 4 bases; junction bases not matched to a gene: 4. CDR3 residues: CASSPDRVYGYTF. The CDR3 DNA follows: TGTGCCAGCAGTCCAGACAGGGTCTATGGCTACACCTTC.

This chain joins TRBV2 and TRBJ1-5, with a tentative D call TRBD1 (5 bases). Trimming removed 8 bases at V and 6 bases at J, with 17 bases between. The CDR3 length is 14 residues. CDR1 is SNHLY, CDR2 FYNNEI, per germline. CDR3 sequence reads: CASHLSRGGQPQHF. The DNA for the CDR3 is TGTGCCAGCCACCTATCGAGGGGAGGTCAGCCCCAGCATTTT. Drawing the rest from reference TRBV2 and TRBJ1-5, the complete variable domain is EPEVTQTPSHQVTQMGQEVILRCVPISNHLYFYWYRQILGQKVEFLVSFYNNEISEKSEIFDDQFSVERPDGSNFTLKIRSTKLEDSAMYFCASHLSRGGQPQHFGDGTRLSIL.

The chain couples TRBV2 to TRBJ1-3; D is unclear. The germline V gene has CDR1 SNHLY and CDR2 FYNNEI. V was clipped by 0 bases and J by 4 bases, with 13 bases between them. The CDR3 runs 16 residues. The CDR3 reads CASSEAHYNLGNTIYF. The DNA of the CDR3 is TGTGCCAGCAGTGAAGCGCATTATAATCTAGGAAACACCATATATTTT.

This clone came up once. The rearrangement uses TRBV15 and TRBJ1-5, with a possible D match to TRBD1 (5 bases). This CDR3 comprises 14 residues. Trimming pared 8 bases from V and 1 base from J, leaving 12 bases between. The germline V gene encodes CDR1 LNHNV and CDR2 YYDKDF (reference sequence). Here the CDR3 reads CATRDRVSNQPQHF. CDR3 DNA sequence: TGTGCCACCCGCGACAGAGTAAGCAATCAGCCCCAGCATTTT.

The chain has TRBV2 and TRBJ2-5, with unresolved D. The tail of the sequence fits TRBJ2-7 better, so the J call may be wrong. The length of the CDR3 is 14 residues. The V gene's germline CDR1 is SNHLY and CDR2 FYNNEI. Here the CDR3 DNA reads TGTGCCAGCAGTGATGGTTCACCACCGTACGAGCAGTACTTC. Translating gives CASSDGSPPYEQYF.

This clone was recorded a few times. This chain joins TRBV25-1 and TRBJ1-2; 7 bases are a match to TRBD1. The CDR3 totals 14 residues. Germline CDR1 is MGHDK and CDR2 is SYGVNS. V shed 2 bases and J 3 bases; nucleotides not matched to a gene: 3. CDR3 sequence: CASSERDRYYGYTF. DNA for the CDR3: TGTGCCAGCAGTGAAAGGGACAGATACTATGGCTACACCTTC.

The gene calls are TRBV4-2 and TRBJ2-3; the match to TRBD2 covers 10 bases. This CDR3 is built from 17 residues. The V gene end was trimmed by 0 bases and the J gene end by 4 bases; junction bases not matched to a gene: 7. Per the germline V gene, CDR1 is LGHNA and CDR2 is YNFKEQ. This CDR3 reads CASSQDVLAGVPDTQYF. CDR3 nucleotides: TGTGCCAGCAGCCAAGATGTGCTAGCGGGAGTCCCAGATACGCAGTATTTT.

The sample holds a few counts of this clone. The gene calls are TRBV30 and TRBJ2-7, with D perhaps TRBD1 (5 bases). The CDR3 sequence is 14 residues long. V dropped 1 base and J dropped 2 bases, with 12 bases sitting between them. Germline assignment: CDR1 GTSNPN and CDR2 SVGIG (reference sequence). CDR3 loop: CAWSGDDRPYEQYF. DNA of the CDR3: TGTGCCTGGAGTGGCGACGACAGACCCTACGAGCAGTACTTC.

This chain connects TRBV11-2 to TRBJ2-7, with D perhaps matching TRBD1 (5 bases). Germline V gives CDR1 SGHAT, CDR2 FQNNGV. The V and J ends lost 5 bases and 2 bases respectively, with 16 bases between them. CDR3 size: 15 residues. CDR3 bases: TGTGCCAGCAGCCTCGAACGACAGCCAGCCTACGAGCAGTACTTC. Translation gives CASSLERQPAYEQYF.

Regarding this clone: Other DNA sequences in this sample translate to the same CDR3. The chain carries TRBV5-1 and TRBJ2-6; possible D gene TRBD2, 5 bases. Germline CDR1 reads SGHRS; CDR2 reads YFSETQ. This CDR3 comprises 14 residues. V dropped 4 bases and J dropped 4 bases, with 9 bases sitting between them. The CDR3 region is CASSPGSGANVLTF. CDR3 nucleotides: TGCGCCAGCAGCCCGGGATCGGGGGCCAACGTCCTGACTTTC.

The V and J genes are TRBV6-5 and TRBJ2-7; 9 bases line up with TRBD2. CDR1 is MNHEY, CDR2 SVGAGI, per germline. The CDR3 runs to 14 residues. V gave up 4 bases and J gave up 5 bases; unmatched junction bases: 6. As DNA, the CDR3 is TGTGCCAGCAGTTGGCGGGAGGGCCGGGACGAGCAGTACTTC. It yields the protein CASSWREGRDEQYF.

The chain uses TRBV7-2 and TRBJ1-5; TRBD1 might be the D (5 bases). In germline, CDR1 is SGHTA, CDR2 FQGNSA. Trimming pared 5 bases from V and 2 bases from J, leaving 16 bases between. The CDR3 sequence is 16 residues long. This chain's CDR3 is CASSQLGGIGNQPQHF. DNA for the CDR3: TGTGCCAGCAGCCAGCTGGGGGGTATAGGCAATCAGCCCCAGCATTTT.

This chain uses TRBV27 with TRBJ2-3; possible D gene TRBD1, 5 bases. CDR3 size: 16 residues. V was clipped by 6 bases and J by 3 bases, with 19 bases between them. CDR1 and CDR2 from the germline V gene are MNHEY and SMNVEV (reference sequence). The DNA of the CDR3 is TGTGCCAGCAGCCCTTCTTGGGGCGCATGGACAGATACGCAGTATTTT. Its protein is CASSPSWGAWTDTQYF.

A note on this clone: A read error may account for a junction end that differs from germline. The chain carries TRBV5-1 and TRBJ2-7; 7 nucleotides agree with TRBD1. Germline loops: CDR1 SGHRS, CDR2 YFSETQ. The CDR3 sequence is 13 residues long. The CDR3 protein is CASSLEGTADPDF. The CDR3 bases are TGCGCCAGCAGCTTGGAGGGGACAGCGGATCCAGATTTC.

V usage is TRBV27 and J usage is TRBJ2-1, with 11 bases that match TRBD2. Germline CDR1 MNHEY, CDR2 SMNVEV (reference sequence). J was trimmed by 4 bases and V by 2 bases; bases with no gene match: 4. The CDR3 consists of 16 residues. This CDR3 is CASSLLAGGLYNEQFF. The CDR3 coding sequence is TGTGCCAGCAGTTTACTAGCGGGAGGACTATACAATGAGCAGTTCTTC.

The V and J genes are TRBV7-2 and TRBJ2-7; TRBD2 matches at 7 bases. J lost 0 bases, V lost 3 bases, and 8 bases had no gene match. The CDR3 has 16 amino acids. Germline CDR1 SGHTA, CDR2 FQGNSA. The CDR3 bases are TGTGCCAGCAGCTTTACGACTAGCCCCAGCTCCTACGAGCAGTACTTC. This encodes CASSFTTSPSSYEQYF.

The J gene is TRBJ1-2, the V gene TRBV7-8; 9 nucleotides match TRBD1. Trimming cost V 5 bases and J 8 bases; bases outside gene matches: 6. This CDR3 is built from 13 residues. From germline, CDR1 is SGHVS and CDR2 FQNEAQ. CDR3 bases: TGTGCCAGCAGCCCACAGGGGGCTTGGGGCTACACCTTC. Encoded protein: CASSPQGAWGYTF.